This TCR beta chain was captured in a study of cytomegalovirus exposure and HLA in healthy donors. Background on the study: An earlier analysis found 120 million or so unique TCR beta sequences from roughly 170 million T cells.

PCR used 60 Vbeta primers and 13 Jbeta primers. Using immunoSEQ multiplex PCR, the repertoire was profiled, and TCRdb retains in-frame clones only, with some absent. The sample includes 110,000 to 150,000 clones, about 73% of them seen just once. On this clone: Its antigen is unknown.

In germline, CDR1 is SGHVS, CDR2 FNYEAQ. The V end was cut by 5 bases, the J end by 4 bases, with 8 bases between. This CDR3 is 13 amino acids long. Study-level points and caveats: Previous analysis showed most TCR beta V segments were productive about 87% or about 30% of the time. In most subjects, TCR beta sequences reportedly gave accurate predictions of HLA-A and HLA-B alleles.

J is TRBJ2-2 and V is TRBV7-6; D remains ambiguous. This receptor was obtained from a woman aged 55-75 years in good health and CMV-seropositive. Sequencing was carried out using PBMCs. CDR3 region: CASSPVVTGELFF. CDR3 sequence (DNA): TGTGCCAGCAGCCCGGTGGTCACCGGGGAGCTGTTTTTT. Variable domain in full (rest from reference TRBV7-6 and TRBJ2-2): GAGVSQSPRYKVTKRGQDVALRCDPISGHVSLYWYRQALGQGPEFLTYFNYEAQQDKSGLPNDRFSAERPEGSISTLTIQRTEQRDSAMYRCASSPVVTGELFFGEGSRLTVL.